These 20 T cell receptor beta chains share one sample of origin, sequenced in a study of response to subunit inactivated influenza vaccine. One entry per CDR3 protein, called by TCRdb with MiXCR from the RT-PCR reads. The table has about 700,000 distinct CDR3 sequences, 14% seen once; the top ten hold approximately 7.6%. The sequencing here drew on PBMCs from blood, taken 14 to 15 days before vaccination. These receptors were taken from a man in his forties or fifties who received an inactivated influenza vaccine.

This clonotype has only a few counts. The chain is built from TRBV9 and TRBJ1-2; no definite D call. The CDR3 loop spans 14 amino acids. CDR1 SGDLS and CDR2 YYNGEE come from the germline V gene. V was pared by 0 bases and J by 6 bases, with 12 bases between. The CDR3 is CASSVGGWGDGYTF. DNA of the CDR3: TGTGCCAGCAGCGTAGGAGGCTGGGGAGATGGCTACACCTTC.

This clonotype was seen more than once but under ten times. The gene calls are TRBV29-1 and TRBJ2-7; a weak D match, TRBD2 (5 bases). The V end lost 2 bases, the J end lost 3 bases, and 17 bases lay between the germline ends. The CDR3 totals 15 residues. CDR1 is SQVTM and CDR2 is ANQGSEA in the germline V gene. The CDR3 sequence: CSVEYRAAGDYEQYF. The CDR3 nucleotides are TGCAGCGTTGAATATAGGGCCGCGGGCGACTACGAGCAGTACTTC.

The chain combines TRBV19 with TRBJ2-1; perhaps TRBD2 as D (5 bases). Per the germline V gene, CDR1 is LNHDA and CDR2 is SQIVND (reference sequence). CDR3 length: 13 amino acids. Trimming cost V 6 bases and J 6 bases, with 12 bases left between them. The CDR3 loop is CASRWEFGNEQFF. The CDR3, as DNA: TGTGCCAGTAGATGGGAGTTTGGCAATGAGCAGTTCTTC.

This clonotype was detected many times. The chain couples TRBV7-2 to TRBJ2-5; tentatively, D is TRBD1 (5 bases). The CDR3 is 15 amino acids. V gave up 5 bases and J gave up 7 bases, with 20 bases separating them. Germline V gene sequence: CDR1 SGHTA, CDR2 FQGNSA. The CDR3 coding sequence is TGTGCCAGCAGCCCGAGGCCAGGGCTCGCTACGACCCAGTACTTC. Translating gives CASSPRPGLATTQYF.

This clonotype has just a few counts. J is TRBJ2-6 and V is TRBV15, with a tentative D call TRBD1 (5 bases). This CDR3 has 15 residues. V was pared by 4 bases and J by 3 bases, with 10 bases between. Germline values: CDR1 LNHNV, CDR2 YYDKDF (reference sequence). This chain's CDR3 is CATSNRYSGANVLTF. CDR3 coding DNA: TGTGCCACCAGCAACAGGTATAGTGGGGCCAACGTCCTGACTTTC.

The CDR3 loop is CASLPGQGSTDTQYF. For the CDR3, the DNA is TGTGCCAGCCTACCCGGACAGGGGAGCACAGATACGCAGTATTTT. The gene calls are TRBV18 and TRBJ2-3; the match to TRBD1 covers 9 bases. The CDR3 contains 15 residues. Germline V gene sequence: CDR1 KGHSH, CDR2 LQKENI. V shed 8 bases, J shed 0 bases, and the junction held 6 bases outside the gene matches. The entire variable domain, with the rest obtained from reference TRBV18 and TRBJ2-3, is as follows: NAGVMQNPRHLVRRRGQEARLRCSPMKGHSHVYWYRQLPEEGLKFMVYLQKENIIDESGMPKERFSAEFPKEGPSILRIQQVVRGDSAAYFCASLPGQGSTDTQYFGPGTRLTVL.

The V call is TRBV3-1, the J call TRBJ1-5, with no clear D. CDR3 size: 14 residues. Germline CDR1 is LGHDT and CDR2 is YNNKEL (reference sequence). Trimming took 4 bases from V and 0 from J, leaving 7 bases between them. In nucleotides, the CDR3 is TGTGCCAGCAGCCCGGTCCATAGCAATCAGCCCCAGCATTTT. Encoded protein: CASSPVHSNQPQHF.

This clonotype was picked up a small number of times. The V gene is TRBV7-6, the J gene TRBJ1-1; tentative D call: TRBD1 (5 bases). This CDR3 spans 13 amino acids. Trimming stripped 1 base from V and 11 bases from J, with 14 bases between. Per germline, CDR1 SGHVS and CDR2 FNYEAQ. The CDR3 coding sequence is TGTGCCAGCAGCTTAGGAGGGGCCCGGGGCGCTTTCTTT. The encoded protein is CASSLGGARGAFF. The full variable domain, with the rest looked up from reference TRBV7-6 and TRBJ1-1, is GAGVSQSPRYKVTKRGQDVALRCDPISGHVSLYWYRQALGQGPEFLTYFNYEAQQDKSGLPNDRFSAERPEGSISTLTIQRTEQRDSAMYRCASSLGGARGAFFGQGTRLTVV.

This clonotype was observed a handful of times. This chain connects TRBV28 to TRBJ1-5, with D perhaps matching TRBD1 (5 bases). The length of the CDR3 is 18 residues. CDR1 MDHEN and CDR2 SYDVKM come from the germline V gene. Trimming shortened V by 7 bases and J by 0 bases, and 22 bases separated the two germline ends. For the CDR3, the DNA is TGTGCCAGCACCCCCCGGGACCCTTATGGTTATAGCAATCAGCCCCAGCATTTT. Its protein product is CASTPRDPYGYSNQPQHF.

V gene TRBV7-2 combines with J gene TRBJ1-4, with D tentatively TRBD1 (6 bases). Germline-derived CDR1 and CDR2 are SGHTA and FQGNSA. The CDR3 contains 16 residues. The germline V and J ends were trimmed by 5 bases and 1 base, with 14 bases remaining between them. The CDR3 here is CASSQSRGLTNEKLFF. Here the CDR3 DNA reads TGTGCCAGCAGCCAAAGCAGGGGCTTAACTAATGAAAAACTGTTTTTT.

This clonotype was recorded a few times. This chain links TRBV9 with TRBJ2-5; 9 positions match TRBD1. V shed 2 bases and J 4 bases; nucleotides not matched to a gene: 6. Germline CDR1 and CDR2: SGDLS and YYNGEE. The CDR3 is 15 residues long. CDR3 sequence: CASSVSPDRGETQYF. CDR3 DNA: TGTGCCAGCAGCGTGAGCCCGGACAGGGGAGAGACCCAGTACTTC.

This clonotype was observed at least ten times. This chain connects TRBV5-1 to TRBJ2-2; D ambiguous. Looked up from germline, CDR1 is SGHRS and CDR2 is YFSETQ. Trimming pared 2 bases from V and 4 bases from J, leaving 3 bases between. CDR3 length equals 12 residues. The CDR3 spells CASSFLTGELFF. DNA of the CDR3: TGCGCCAGCAGCTTCCTCACCGGGGAGCTGTTTTTT.

Only a few counts were recorded for this clonotype. The J gene is TRBJ2-7, the V gene TRBV4-3, with D possibly TRBD2 on 6 matching bases. The germline CDR1 and CDR2 sequences are LGHNA and YSLEER. Trimming cost V 0 bases and J 3 bases, with 15 bases left between them. The CDR3 spans 16 residues. Written as DNA, the CDR3 is TGCGCCAGCAGCCAAGATAAGGGACTTGAGGGCTACGAGCAGTACTTC. Translated, it gives CASSQDKGLEGYEQYF.

The chain is built from TRBV7-9 and TRBJ2-5; D gene ambiguous. The CDR3 sequence is 11 residues long. Per the germline V gene, CDR1 is SEHNR and CDR2 is FQNEAQ (reference sequence). Between the trimmed V and J ends, which lost 7 bases and 3 bases, there was a span of 6 bases. The CDR3 nucleotides are TGTGCCAGCACCCCAGAAGAGACCCAGTACTTC. This translates into CASTPEETQYF.

This clonotype has a handful of counts. V usage is TRBV3-1 and J usage is TRBJ2-1, with 8 bases that match TRBD2. V lost 2 bases to trimming and J lost 9 bases; unmatched junction nucleotides: 6. This CDR3 has 14 residues. CDR1 is LGHDT and CDR2 is YNNKEL in the germline V gene (reference sequence). In nucleotides, the CDR3 is TGTGCCAGCAGCCAAAAAAGCGGGAGCTTTGAGCAGTTCTTC. Protein sequence: CASSQKSGSFEQFF.

There are a few counts of this clonotype. This chain uses TRBV4-2 with TRBJ2-3, with 10 bases that match TRBD2. The germline CDR1 and CDR2 sequences are LGHNA and YNFKEQ. V lost 0 bases and J lost 6; bases outside the gene matches: 6. The CDR3 runs to 16 residues. The CDR3 here is CASSQESTSGWDTQYF. In DNA form, the CDR3 reads TGTGCCAGCAGCCAAGAGTCGACTAGCGGGTGGGATACGCAGTATTTT.

This clonotype was seen a few times. The chain has TRBV6-1 and TRBJ1-2; 8 bases agree with TRBD1. Germline loops: CDR1 MNHNS, CDR2 SASEGT. CDR3 length equals 17 residues. The trim removed 6 bases at V and 4 bases at J, leaving 16 bases unmatched. CDR3 nucleotides: TGTGCCAGCAGCCTCACCTGGCGCGACAGGGGAAGCTATGGCTACACCTTC. Its protein is CASSLTWRDRGSYGYTF.

The rearrangement joins TRBV28 to TRBJ2-7, with 7 bases lining up with TRBD1. The CDR3 extends over 13 amino acids. The trim removed 5 bases at V and 5 bases at J, leaving 6 bases unmatched. Per the germline V gene, CDR1 is MDHEN and CDR2 is SYDVKM. CDR3 coding DNA: TGTGCCAGCAGTCCCGACAGGGTCCACGAGCAGTACTTC. The encoded protein is CASSPDRVHEQYF.

The table lists this clonotype with many counts. The chain couples TRBV12-3 or TRBV12-4 to TRBJ2-1, with 10 bases matching TRBD2. CDR3 length: 15 residues. V was clipped by 7 bases and J by 6 bases; unmatched bases: 9. CDR3 nucleotides: TGTGCCAGCACTATAAGCGGGGGGGCAAGCAATGAGCAGTTCTTC. The encoded protein is CASTISGGASNEQFF.

This clonotype was seen only a few times. The chain is built from TRBV28 and TRBJ2-4; D gene ambiguous. Germline V gene sequence: CDR1 MDHEN, CDR2 SYDVKM. V lost 3 bases, J lost 0 bases, and 9 bases lay in between. This CDR3 has 15 amino acids. The CDR3 DNA is TGTGCCAGCAGTTTTGCACTTCTAGCCAAAAACATTCAGTACTTC. Translation: CASSFALLAKNIQYF.